The rows below give T cell receptor beta chains drawn from one sample of a study of high-grade serous ovarian cancer treatment subgroups. TCRdb keeps only in-frame clones here, not all; method: immunoSEQ multiplex PCR. Of some 300 clones listed, 73% were seen once; the top ten hold under 20%. Sequencing was carried out using tumor tissue. The origin of the receptors is a human donor with high-grade serous ovarian cancer. Both conserved end residues are part of each CDR3. D genes are given only for firm matches. Clone size is not always given. Where it is, it says once, few, many or a class for expanded clones.

>TRBV27|TRBD2|.|TRBJ2-1
CASSLPGGDEQFF
TGTGCCAGCAGTTTACCTGGGGGGGATGAGCAGTTCTTC
>TRBV7-9|TRBD1|.|TRBJ2-7
CASSDRGEQYF
TGTGCCAGCAGCGACAGGGGCGAGCAGTACTTC
>TRBV27|TRBD1|.|TRBJ1-2
CASRPPGQSYTF
TGTGCCAGCAGACCTCCGGGACAGAGCTACACCTTC
>TRBV5-6|.|.|TRBJ2-4
CASHRGYAKNIQYF
TGTGCCAGCCACCGGGGGTATGCCAAAAACATTCAGTACTTC
>TRBV5-6|TRBD1|.|TRBJ2-1
CASSPGDSIYNEQFF
TGTGCCAGCAGCCCTGGGGACAGTATCTACAATGAGCAGTTCTTC
>TRBV14|.|.|TRBJ2-3
CASSHFSTDTQYF
TGTGCCAGCAGCCATTTTAGCACAGATACGCAGTATTTT
>TRBV7-9|.|few|TRBJ1-4
CASRTDRFNEKLFF
TGTGCCAGCAGGACGGACCGATTTAATGAAAAACTGTTTTTT
>TRBV6-5|TRBD1|.|TRBJ1-2
CASTGTGVYGYTF
TGTGCCAGCACCGGGACAGGGGTTTATGGCTACACCTTC
>TRBV6-5|TRBD2|.|TRBJ2-7
CASSYSTSGVSYEQYF
TGTGCCAGCAGTTACTCGACTAGCGGGGTATCCTACGAGCAGTACTTC
>TRBV5-1|.|.|TRBJ2-1
CASSPNTGGLNEQFF
TGCGCCAGCAGCCCGAATACGGGGGGCCTCAATGAGCAGTTCTTC
>TRBV7-8|.|.|TRBJ2-1
CASSLDTIEQFF
TGTGCCAGCAGCTTAGACACAATTGAGCAGTTCTTC
>TRBV6-4|TRBD2|.|TRBJ2-3
CASPRRCGLAGGPSTDTQYF
TGTGCCAGTCCCCGCCGGTGCGGACTAGCGGGGGGGCCAAGCACAGATACGCAGTATTTT
>TRBV6-4|TRBD2|.|TRBJ2-7
CASSYSTSGASYEQYF
TGTGCCAGCAGTTACTCGACTAGCGGGGCGTCGTACGAGCAGTACTTC
>TRBV30|.|few|TRBJ2-1
CAWSVGGAGTEQFF
TGTGCCTGGAGTGTTGGAGGGGCTGGGACTGAGCAGTTCTTC
>TRBV22-1|.|.|TRBJ2-6
CPGSISCEQSRANVLTF
TGTCCTGGGAGTATTAGTTGCGAACAAAGTCGGGCCAACGTCCTGACTTTC
>TRBV7-3|TRBD2|.|TRBJ2-3
CASSFDAGGTDTQYF
TGTGCCAGCAGCTTTGATGCGGGGGGCACAGATACGCAGTATTTT
>TRBV6-1|.|.|TRBJ1-1
CASSEELGRATEAFF
TGTGCCAGCAGTGAAGAATTAGGGAGGGCCACTGAAGCTTTCTTT
>TRBV27|.|.|TRBJ2-3
CASTVGLNGADTQYF
TGTGCCAGCACCGTGGGGCTTAATGGGGCAGATACGCAGTATTTT
>TRBV6-5|.|.|TRBJ1-6
CASRSGRNNSPLHF
TGTGCCAGCAGATCGGGACGAAATAATTCACCCCTCCACTTT
>TRBV30|.|few|TRBJ1-1
CAWRVDSNTEAFF
TGTGCCTGGAGGGTTGACAGTAACACTGAAGCTTTCTTT
>TRBV10-1|TRBD1|few|TRBJ2-1
CASSESGTGVNEQFF
TGCGCCAGCAGTGAGTCCGGGACAGGGGTCAATGAGCAGTTCTTC
>TRBV7-9|.|.|TRBJ2-5
CASSLGAARGETQYF
TGTGCCAGCAGCTTGGGGGCTGCGAGGGGGGAGACCCAGTACTTC
>TRBV12-5|.|.|TRBJ1-1
CASGFARPRRVENTEAFF
TGTGCTAGTGGTTTCGCCCGGCCCCGTCGGGTAGAGAACACTGAAGCTTTCTTT
>TRBV5-8|.|.|TRBJ1-2
CASSLAGNRYGYTF
TGTGCCAGCAGCTTAGCAGGGAACCGCTATGGCTACACCTTC
>TRBV5-8|TRBD1|.|TRBJ2-5
CASSPGTGGLETQYF
TGTGCCAGCAGCCCCGGGACAGGGGGTTTAGAGACCCAGTACTTC
>TRBV18|.|.|TRBJ2-2
CASSPPAGSSGELFF
TGTGCCAGCTCACCACCGGCCGGGTCGAGCGGGGAGCTGTTTTTT
>TRBV2|.|.|TRBJ2-3
CASSDGQGGTDTQYF
TGTGCCAGCAGTGATGGGCAGGGGGGGACAGATACGCAGTATTTT
>TRBV5-6|.|.|TRBJ2-7
CASSLGGPYEQYF
TGTGCCAGCAGCTTGGGGGGGCCCTACGAGCAGTACTTC
>TRBV5-1|.|.|TRBJ2-2
CASSLEGSSTGELFF
TGCGCCAGCAGCTTGGAGGGTAGTAGCACCGGGGAGCTGTTTTTT
>TRBV6-5|.|.|TRBJ2-7
CASSYSIRGASYEQYF
TGTGCCAGCAGTTACTCGATACGGGGCGCATCCTACGAGCAGTACTTC
>TRBV18|TRBD1|.|TRBJ1-4
CASSPHGTASTNEKLFF
TGTGCCAGCTCACCGCACGGGACAGCCTCAACTAATGAAAAACTGTTTTTT
>TRBV5-1|.|.|TRBJ2-2
CASSFKSPGDTGELFF
TGCGCCAGCAGCTTTAAATCGCCGGGGGACACCGGGGAGCTGTTTTTT
>TRBV6-1|.|.|TRBJ1-6
CASGTPVFSPLHF
TGTGCCAGCGGTACACCCGTATTTTCACCCCTCCACTTT
>TRBV30|.|.|TRBJ2-5
CAWSYSWETQYF
TGTGCCTGGAGCTATAGCTGGGAGACCCAGTACTTC
>TRBV7-9|TRBD1|.|TRBJ2-1
CASSLGGGGFSYNEQFF
TGTGCCAGCAGCTTAGGAGGGGGCGGCTTCTCCTACAATGAGCAGTTCTTC
>TRBV7-3|.|.|TRBJ2-1
CASSSLENNEQFF
TGTGCCAGCAGCTCCCTGGAAAACAATGAGCAGTTCTTC
>TRBV5-1|TRBD1|.|TRBJ1-1
CASSLEQGRTEAFF
TGCGCCAGCAGCTTGGAACAGGGGAGAACTGAAGCTTTCTTT
>TRBV25-1|.|.|TRBJ1-1
CASQSLTSEAFF
TGTGCCAGCCAATCCTTAACGTCTGAAGCTTTCTTT
>TRBV7-2|.|.|TRBJ2-7
CASSLGLASYEQYF
TGTGCCAGCAGCCTGGGACTCGCTTCCTACGAGCAGTACTTC
>TRBV5-6|.|.|TRBJ1-5
CASSPGWNQPQHF
TGTGCCAGCAGCCCTGGATGGAATCAGCCCCAGCATTTT
>TRBV7-6|TRBD1|few|TRBJ1-1
CASSWLTGGSTEAFF
TGTGCCAGCAGCTGGTTGACAGGGGGTTCGACTGAAGCTTTCTTT
>TRBV19|.|.|TRBJ2-7
CASSTTGGVGYEQYF
TGTGCCAGTAGTACCACCGGAGGGGTCGGGTACGAGCAGTACTTC